The TCR beta chain described here comes from a study of blood T cell repertoires in COVID-19. Measured with immunoSEQ multiplex PCR; TCRdb has only the in-frame clones, and not every one. The sample contains 110,000 to 150,000 clones, 80% to 85% of which appear only once. Between the trimmed V and J ends, which lost 3 bases and 4 bases, there was a span of 13 bases. The CDR3 contains 14 residues. Germline V gene data show CDR1 as SGHDT and CDR2 as YYEEEE. The V and J genes are TRBV5-6 and TRBJ1-2; D unclear. This receptor was identified in a man aged 40-49 years with acute COVID-19. The material sequenced was PBMCs or T cells enriched from blood (not recorded which). The CDR3 spells CASSSPGVSYGYTF. As DNA, the CDR3 is TGTGCCAGCAGCTCCCCGGGAGTTTCCTATGGCTACACCTTC.